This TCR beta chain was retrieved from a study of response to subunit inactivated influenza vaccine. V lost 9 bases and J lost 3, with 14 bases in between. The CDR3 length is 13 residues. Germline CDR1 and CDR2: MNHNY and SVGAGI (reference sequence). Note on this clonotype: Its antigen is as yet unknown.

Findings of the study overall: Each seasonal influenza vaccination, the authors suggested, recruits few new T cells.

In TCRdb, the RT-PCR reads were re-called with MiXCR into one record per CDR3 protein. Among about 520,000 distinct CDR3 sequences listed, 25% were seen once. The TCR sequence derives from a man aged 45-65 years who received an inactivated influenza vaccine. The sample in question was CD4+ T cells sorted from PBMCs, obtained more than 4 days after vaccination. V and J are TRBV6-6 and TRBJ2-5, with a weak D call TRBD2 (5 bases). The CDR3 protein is CASTTSLKETQYF. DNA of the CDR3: TGTGCCAGTACTACTAGTTTGAAAGAGACCCAGTACTTC.